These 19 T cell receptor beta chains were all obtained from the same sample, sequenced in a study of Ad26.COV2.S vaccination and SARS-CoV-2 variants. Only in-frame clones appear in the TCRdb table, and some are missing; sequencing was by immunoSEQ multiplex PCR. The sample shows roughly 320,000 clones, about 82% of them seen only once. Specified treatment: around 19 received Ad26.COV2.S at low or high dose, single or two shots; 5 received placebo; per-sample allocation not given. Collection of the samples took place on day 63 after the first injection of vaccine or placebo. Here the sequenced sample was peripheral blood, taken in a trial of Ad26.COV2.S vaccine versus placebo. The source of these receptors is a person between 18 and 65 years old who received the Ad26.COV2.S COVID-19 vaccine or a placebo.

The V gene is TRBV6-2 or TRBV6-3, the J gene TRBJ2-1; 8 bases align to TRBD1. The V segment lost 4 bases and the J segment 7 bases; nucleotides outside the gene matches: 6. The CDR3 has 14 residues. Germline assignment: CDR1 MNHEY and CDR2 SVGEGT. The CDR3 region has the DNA TGTGCCAGCAGTTCCCAGGGGGCCAGGAATGAGCAGTTCTTC. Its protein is CASSSQGARNEQFF.

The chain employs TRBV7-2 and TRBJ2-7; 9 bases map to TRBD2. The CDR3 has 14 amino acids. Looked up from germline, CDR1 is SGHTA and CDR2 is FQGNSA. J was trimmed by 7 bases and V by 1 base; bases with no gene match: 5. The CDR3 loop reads CASSLGGGGEEQYF. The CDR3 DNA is TGTGCCAGCAGCTTAGGCGGGGGGGGTGAGGAGCAGTACTTC. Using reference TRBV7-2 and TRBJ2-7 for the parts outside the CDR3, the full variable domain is GAGVSQSPSNKVTEKGKDVELRCDPISGHTALYWYRQSLGQGLEFLIYFQGNSAPDKSGLPSDRFSAERTGGSVSTLTIQRTQQEDSAVYLCASSLGGGGEEQYFGPGTRLTVT.

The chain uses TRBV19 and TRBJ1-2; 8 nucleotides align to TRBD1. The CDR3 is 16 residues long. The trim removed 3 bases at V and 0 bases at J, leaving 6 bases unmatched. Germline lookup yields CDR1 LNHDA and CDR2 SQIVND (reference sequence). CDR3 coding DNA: TGTGCCAGTAGTATTCAGGGGGCCCAAGCTAACTATGGCTACACCTTC. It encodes CASSIQGAQANYGYTF.

The CDR3 nucleotides are TGTGCCAGCAGCTTAAACGGGGGCGATACGCAGTATTTT. Its protein product is CASSLNGGDTQYF. The V and J genes are TRBV7-3 and TRBJ2-3; possibly TRBD1 or TRBD2 for D (6 bases each). CDR1 and CDR2 (germline): SGHTA, FQGTGA. This CDR3 spans 13 amino acids. V was cut by 1 base and J by 6 bases, with 8 bases left in between.

The DNA for the CDR3 is TGCGCCAGCAGCTTGGCGTGGTCTCCCGGGGGGTCCGACAATGAGCAGTTCTTC. Translation gives CASSLAWSPGGSDNEQFF. This rearrangement joins TRBV5-1 to TRBJ2-1, with 7 bases aligning to TRBD2. The CDR3 sequence is 18 residues long. Germline CDR1 reads SGHRS; CDR2 reads YFSETQ. The ends lost 0 bases at V and 5 bases at J; junction bases unmatched: 14.

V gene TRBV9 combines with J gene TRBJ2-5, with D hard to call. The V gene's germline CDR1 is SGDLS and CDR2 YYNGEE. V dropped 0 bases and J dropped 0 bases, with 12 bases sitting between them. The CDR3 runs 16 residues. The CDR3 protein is CASSVGTPRHQETQYF. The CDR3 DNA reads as TGTGCCAGCAGCGTAGGCACTCCGAGGCACCAAGAGACCCAGTACTTC.

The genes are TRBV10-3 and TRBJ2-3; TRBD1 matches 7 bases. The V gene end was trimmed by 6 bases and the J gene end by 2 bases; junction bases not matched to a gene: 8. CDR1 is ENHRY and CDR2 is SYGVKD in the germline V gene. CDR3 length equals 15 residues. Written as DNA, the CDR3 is TGTGCCATCAGAGTAGGGGGCGAGCTCACAGATACGCAGTATTTT. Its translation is CAIRVGGELTDTQYF.

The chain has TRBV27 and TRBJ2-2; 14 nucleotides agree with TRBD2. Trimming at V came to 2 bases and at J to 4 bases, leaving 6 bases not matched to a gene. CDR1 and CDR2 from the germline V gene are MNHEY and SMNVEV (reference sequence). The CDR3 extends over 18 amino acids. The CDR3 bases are TGTGCCAGCAGTTTAAGACTAGCGGGGGGGCCTGGCACCGGGGAGCTGTTTTTT. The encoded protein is CASSLRLAGGPGTGELFF.

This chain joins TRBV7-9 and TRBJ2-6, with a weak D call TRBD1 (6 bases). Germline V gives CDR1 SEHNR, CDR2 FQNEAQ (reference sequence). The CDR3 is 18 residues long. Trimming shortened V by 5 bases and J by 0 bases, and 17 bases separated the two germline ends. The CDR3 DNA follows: TGTGCCAGCAGCGCGCTTAGGGGGTTACTCTCTGGGGCCAACGTCCTGACTTTC. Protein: CASSALRGLLSGANVLTF.

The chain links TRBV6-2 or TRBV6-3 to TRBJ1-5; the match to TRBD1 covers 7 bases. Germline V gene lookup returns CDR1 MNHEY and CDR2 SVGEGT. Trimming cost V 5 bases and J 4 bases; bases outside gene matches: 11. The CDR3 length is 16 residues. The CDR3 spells CASSPRTGGWNQPQHF. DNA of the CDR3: TGTGCCAGCAGTCCCCGGACAGGCGGGTGGAATCAGCCCCAGCATTTT.

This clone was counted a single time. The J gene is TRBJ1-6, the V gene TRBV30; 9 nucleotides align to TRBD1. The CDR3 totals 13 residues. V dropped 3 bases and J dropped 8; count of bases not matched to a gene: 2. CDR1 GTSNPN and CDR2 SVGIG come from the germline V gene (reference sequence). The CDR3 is CAWSRTGDSPLHF. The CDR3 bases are TGTGCCTGGAGCCGGACAGGGGATTCACCCCTCCACTTT.

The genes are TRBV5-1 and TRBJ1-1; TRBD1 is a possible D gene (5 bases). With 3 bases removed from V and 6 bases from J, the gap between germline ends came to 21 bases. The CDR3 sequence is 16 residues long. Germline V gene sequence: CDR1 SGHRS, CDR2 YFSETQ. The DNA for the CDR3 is TGCGCCAGCAGCTCGACCGGTCCCACCCAAGGGGCTGAAGCTTTCTTT. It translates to CASSSTGPTQGAEAFF.

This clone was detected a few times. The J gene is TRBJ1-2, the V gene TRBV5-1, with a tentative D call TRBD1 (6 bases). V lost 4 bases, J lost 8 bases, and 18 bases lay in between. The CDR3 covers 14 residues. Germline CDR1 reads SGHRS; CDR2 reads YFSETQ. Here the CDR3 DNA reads TGCGCCAGCAGCGCCGGAGGGGGGGCGCAGGGCTACACCTTC. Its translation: CASSAGGGAQGYTF.

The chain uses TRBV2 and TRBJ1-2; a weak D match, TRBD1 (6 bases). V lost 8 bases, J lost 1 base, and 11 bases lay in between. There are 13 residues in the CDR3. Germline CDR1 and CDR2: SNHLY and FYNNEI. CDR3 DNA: TGTGCCAGCCCCCAACAGGGTAACTATGGCTACACCTTC. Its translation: CASPQQGNYGYTF.

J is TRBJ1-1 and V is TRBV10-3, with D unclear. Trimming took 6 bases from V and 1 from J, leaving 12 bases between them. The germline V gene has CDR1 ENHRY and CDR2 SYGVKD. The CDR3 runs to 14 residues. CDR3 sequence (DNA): TGTGCCATCAGGATGGACCTTACGAACACTGAAGCTTTCTTT. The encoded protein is CAIRMDLTNTEAFF.

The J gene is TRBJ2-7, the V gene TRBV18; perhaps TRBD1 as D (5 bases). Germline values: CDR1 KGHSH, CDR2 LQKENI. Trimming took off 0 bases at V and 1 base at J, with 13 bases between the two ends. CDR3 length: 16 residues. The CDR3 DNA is TGTGCCAGCTCACCACCAGGCAGGGTGGGGTCCTACGAGCAGTACTTC. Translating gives CASSPPGRVGSYEQYF.

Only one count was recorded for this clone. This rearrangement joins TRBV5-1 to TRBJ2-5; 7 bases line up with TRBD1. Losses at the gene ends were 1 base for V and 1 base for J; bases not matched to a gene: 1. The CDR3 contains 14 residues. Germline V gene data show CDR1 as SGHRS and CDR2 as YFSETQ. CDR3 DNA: TGCGCCAGCAGCTTGACAGGGGCCCAAGAGACCCAGTACTTC. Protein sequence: CASSLTGAQETQYF.

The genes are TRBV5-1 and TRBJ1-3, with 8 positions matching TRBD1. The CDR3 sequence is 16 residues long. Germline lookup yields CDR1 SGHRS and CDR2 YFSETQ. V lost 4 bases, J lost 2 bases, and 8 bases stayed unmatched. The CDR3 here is CASSGDRGPTGNTIYF. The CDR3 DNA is TGCGCCAGCAGCGGAGACAGGGGACCGACTGGAAACACCATATATTTT.

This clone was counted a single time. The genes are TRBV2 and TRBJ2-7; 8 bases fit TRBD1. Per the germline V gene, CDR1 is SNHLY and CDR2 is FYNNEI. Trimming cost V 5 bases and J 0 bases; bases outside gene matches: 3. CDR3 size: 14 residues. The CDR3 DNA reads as TGTGCCAGCAGTTTCCAGGGGGCCTCCTACGAGCAGTACTTC. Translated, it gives CASSFQGASYEQYF.